This is a list of T cell receptor beta chains from one sample in a study of T-cell memory formation after mild COVID-19. TCRdb used MiXCR to reprocess the 5' RACE reads, holding one entry per CDR3 protein. The sample contains approximately 400,000 distinct CDR3 sequences, roughly 17% of which appear only once. What was sequenced was PBMCs or a T cell subset sorted from them (not recorded which). These receptor sequences come from a man between 18 and 29 years old who had mild COVID-19 (a few samples of this study predate the infection). Cell type and time point are not known. Both conserved end residues are part of each CDR3. D genes are given only for firm matches. Clone sizes are given selectively: once, few, many, or a class where the clone is expanded.

j_gene | d_gene | v_gene | abundance | CDR3aa | CDR3nt
TRBJ1-1 | . | TRBV5-1 | many | CASSLGGTTEAFF | TGTGCCAGCAGCTTAGGGGGTACCACTGAAGCTTTCTTT
TRBJ2-2 | . | TRBV29-1 | . | CSVGSTGELFF | TGCAGCGTTGGTTCCACCGGGGAGCTGTTTTTT
TRBJ2-5 | . | TRBV5-1 | few | CASSLYQPGQETQYF | TGCGCCAGCAGCTTGTATCAGCCGGGGCAAGAGACCCAGTACTTC
TRBJ2-7 | . | TRBV6-2/TRBV6-3 | . | CASSEELYEQYF | TGTGCCAGCAGTGAGGAGCTCTACGAGCAGTACTTC
TRBJ1-2 | . | TRBV10-3 | few | CAIRGDTANFGYTF | TGTGCCATCAGGGGGGACACGGCTAATTTTGGCTACACCTTC
TRBJ1-4 | . | TRBV7-9 | . | CASQQEGEKLFF | TGTGCCAGCCAACAGGAAGGGGAAAAACTGTTTTTT
TRBJ2-7 | . | TRBV7-9 | . | CASSFRVPGQNGSYEQYF | TGTGCCAGCAGCTTTAGAGTCCCCGGACAGAACGGCTCCTACGAGCAGTACTTC
TRBJ2-7 | TRBD1 | TRBV5-1 | . | CASRESQGADEQYF | TGCGCCAGCAGAGAATCGCAGGGGGCCGACGAGCAGTACTTC
TRBJ2-4 | . | TRBV29-1 | many | CSVEGGDGTKNIQYF | TGCAGCGTTGAAGGGGGGGACGGGACCAAAAACATTCAGTACTTC
TRBJ1-1 | TRBD1 | TRBV5-1 | . | CASSGTGGHTEAFF | TGCGCCAGCAGCGGGACAGGGGGCCACACTGAAGCTTTCTTT
TRBJ2-3 | . | TRBV5-1 | . | CASSFSQLTDTQYF | TGCGCCAGCAGCTTTTCACAGCTTACAGATACGCAGTATTTT
TRBJ1-1 | . | TRBV7-9 | . | CASSLETDEAFF | TGTGCCAGCAGCCTGGAGACGGACGAAGCTTTCTTT
TRBJ2-3 | . | TRBV12-3/TRBV12-4 | few | CASSQLAIADTQYF | TGTGCCAGCAGCCAACTAGCTATCGCAGATACGCAGTATTTT
TRBJ1-2 | . | TRBV7-9 | . | CASSLGPPLTF | TGTGCCAGCAGCCTCGGACCGCCTCTCACCTTC
TRBJ1-2 | . | TRBV7-2 | few | CASSLMGGSNYGYTF | TGTGCCAGCAGCTTAATGGGGGGCAGTAACTATGGCTACACCTTC
TRBJ2-1 | TRBD1 | TRBV12-3/TRBV12-4 | few | CASTPSQGADNEQFF | TGTGCCAGCACCCCCTCCCAGGGGGCGGACAATGAGCAGTTCTTC
TRBJ1-2 | . | TRBV7-9 | many | CASSLRAMNYGYTF | TGTGCCAGCAGCTTAAGGGCAATGAACTATGGCTACACCTTC
TRBJ2-5 | . | TRBV10-3 | few | CAISEYVQETQYF | TGTGCCATCAGTGAGTACGTCCAAGAGACCCAGTACTTC
TRBJ2-2 | TRBD1 | TRBV6-5 | . | CASRTDRVVLKDTGELFF | TGTGCCAGCAGGACGGACAGGGTAGTGTTGAAGGACACCGGGGAGCTGTTTTTT
TRBJ1-4 | . | TRBV4-2 | many | CASSQGEDSVELFF | TGTGCCAGCAGCCAAGGAGAGGACTCGGTAGAACTGTTTTTT
TRBJ2-1 | . | TRBV5-5 | . | CASSLWDFSYNEQFF | TGTGCCAGCAGCTTGTGGGACTTCTCTTACAATGAGCAGTTCTTC
TRBJ1-2 | TRBD1 | TRBV27 | few | CASRPGTGGNGYTF | TGTGCCAGCAGACCCGGGACAGGGGGGAATGGCTACACCTTC